This T cell receptor (beta chain) originates from a study of T-cell reconstitution after alpha-beta-depleted transplantation in children. Study results and caveats: At the one-year point after transplant, T-cell counts and TCRbeta diversity were found to come mostly from T cells that had been newly produced. Diversity of TCRbeta at day 60 was high in some patients, arising from surviving recipient T cells and thymic progenitors.

Per germline, CDR1 DFQATT and CDR2 SNEGSKA (reference sequence). The CDR3 length is 14 residues. Unique molecular identifiers were used in preparing the TCRbeta library. In TCRdb, the PCR reads were re-called with MiXCR into one record per CDR3 protein. The sample has fewer than 500,000 distinct CDR3 sequences; roughly 43% are singletons. On this clonotype itself: Its specificity is not known. An end of the junction differs from the germline gene, which may be a read error.

The sample was PBMCs, taken before TCRalphabeta/CD19-depleted stem cell transplant. The J gene is TRBJ2-5, the V gene TRBV20-1, with TRBD2 as a possible D gene (5 bases). The receptor comes from a girl aged 2-10 years with aplastic anemia, due to receive a stem cell transplant. CDR3 DNA sequence: TGCAGTACTAGAGGGTCAGTTGCCCAAGAGACCCAGTACTTC. It translates to CSTRGSVAQETQYF.